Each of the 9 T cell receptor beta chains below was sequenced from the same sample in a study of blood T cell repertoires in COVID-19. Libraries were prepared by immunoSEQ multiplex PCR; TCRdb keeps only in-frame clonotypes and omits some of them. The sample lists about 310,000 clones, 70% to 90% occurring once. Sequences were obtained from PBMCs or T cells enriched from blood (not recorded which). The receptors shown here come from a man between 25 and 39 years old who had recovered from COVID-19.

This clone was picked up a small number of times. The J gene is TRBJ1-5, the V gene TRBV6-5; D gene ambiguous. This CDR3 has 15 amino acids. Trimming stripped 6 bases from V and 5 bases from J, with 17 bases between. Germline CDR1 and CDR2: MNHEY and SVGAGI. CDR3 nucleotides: TGTGCCAGCAGGGGGATCATGGCGGGATATCAGCCCCAGCATTTT. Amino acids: CASRGIMAGYQPQHF.

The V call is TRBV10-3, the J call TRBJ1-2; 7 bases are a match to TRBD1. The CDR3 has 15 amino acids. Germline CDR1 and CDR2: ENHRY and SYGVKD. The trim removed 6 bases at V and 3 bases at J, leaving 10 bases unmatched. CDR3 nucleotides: TGTGCCATCAGGAATAGAATCGACAGGGACTATGGCTACACCTTC. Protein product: CAIRNRIDRDYGYTF.

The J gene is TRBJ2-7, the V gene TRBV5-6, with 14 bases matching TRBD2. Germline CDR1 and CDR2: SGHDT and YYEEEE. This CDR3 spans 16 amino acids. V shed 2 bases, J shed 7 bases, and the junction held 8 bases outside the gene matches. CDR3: CASSFLTSGGAREQYF. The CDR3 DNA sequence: TGTGCCAGCAGCTTCCTGACTAGCGGGGGGGCCAGGGAGCAGTACTTC.

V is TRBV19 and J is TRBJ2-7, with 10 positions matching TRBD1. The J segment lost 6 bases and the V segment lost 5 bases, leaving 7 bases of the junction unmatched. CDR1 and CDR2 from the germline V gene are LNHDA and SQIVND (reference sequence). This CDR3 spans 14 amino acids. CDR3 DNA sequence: TGTGCCAGTAGTCTCGACAGGGGGCGCGCCGAGCAGTACTTC. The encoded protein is CASSLDRGRAEQYF.

The DNA of the CDR3 is TGTGCCAGCAGAGGGGTAGGACGCACAGATACGCAGTATTTT. Amino acids: CASRGVGRTDTQYF. The chain recombines TRBV27 with TRBJ2-3; TRBD1 is a possible D gene (5 bases). CDR3 length equals 14 residues. The V gene lost 6 bases and the J gene lost 1 base, with 11 bases spanning the gap. From germline, CDR1 is MNHEY and CDR2 SMNVEV (reference sequence).

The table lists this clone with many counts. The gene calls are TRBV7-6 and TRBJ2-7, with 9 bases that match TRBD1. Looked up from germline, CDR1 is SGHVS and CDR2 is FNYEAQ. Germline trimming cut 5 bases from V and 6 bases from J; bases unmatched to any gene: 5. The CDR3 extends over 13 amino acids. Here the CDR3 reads CASSAGTGTEQYF. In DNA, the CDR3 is TGTGCCAGCAGCGCCGGGACAGGGACCGAGCAGTACTTC. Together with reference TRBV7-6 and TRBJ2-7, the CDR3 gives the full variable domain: GAGVSQSPRYKVTKRGQDVALRCDPISGHVSLYWYRQALGQGPEFLTYFNYEAQQDKSGLPNDRFSAERPEGSISTLTIQRTEQRDSAMYRCASSAGTGTEQYFGPGTRLTVT.

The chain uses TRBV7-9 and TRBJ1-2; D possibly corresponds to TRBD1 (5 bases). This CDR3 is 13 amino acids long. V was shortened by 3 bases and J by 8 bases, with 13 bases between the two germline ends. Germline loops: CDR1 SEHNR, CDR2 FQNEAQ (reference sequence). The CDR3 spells CASSFGQLGGYTF. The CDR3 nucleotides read TGTGCCAGCAGCTTCGGACAACTGGGGGGCTACACCTTC. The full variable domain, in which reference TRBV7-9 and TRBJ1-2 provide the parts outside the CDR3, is DTGVSQNPRHKITKRGQNVTFRCDPISEHNRLYWYRQTLGQGPEFLTYFQNEAQLEKSRLLSDRFSAERPKGSFSTLEIQRTEQGDSAMYLCASSFGQLGGYTFGSGTRLTVV.

The CDR3: CSASSGTNQPQHF. The CDR3 region has the DNA TGCAGTGCTAGTTCAGGGACAAATCAGCCCCAGCATTTT. The chain links TRBV20-1 to TRBJ1-5, with D perhaps TRBD1 (6 bases). V shed 3 bases and J shed 4 bases, with 10 bases lying between them. The V gene's germline CDR1 is DFQATT and CDR2 SNEGSKA (reference sequence). This CDR3 comprises 13 residues.

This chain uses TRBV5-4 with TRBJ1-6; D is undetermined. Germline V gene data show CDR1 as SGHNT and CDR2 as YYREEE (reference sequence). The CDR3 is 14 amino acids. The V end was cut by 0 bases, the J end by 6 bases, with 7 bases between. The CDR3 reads CASSLDRGNSPLHF. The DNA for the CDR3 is TGTGCCAGCAGCTTGGATCGGGGTAATTCACCCCTCCACTTT. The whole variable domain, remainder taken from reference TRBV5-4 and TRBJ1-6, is ETGVTQSPTHLIKTRGQQVTLRCSSQSGHNTVSWYQQALGQGPQFIFQYYREEENGRGNFPPRFSGLQFPNYSSELNVNALELDDSALYLCASSLDRGNSPLHFGNGTRLTVT.